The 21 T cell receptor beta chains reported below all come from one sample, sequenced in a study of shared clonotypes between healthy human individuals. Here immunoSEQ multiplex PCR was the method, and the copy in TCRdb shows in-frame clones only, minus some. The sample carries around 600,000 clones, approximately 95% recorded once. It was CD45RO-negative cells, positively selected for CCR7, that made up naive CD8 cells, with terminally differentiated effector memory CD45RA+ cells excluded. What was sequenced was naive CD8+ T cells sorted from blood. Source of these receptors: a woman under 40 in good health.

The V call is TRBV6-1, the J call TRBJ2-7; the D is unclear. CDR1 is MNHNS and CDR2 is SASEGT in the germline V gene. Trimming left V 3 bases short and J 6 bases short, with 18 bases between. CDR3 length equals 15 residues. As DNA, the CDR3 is TGTGCCAGCAGTGAGCTGGACGGGCCCGGTTTCGAGCAGTACTTC. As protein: CASSELDGPGFEQYF.

The CDR3 protein is CASSLAGQGEQYF. Here the CDR3 DNA reads TGTGCCAGCAGCTTAGCTGGACAGGGAGAGCAGTACTTC. This rearrangement joins TRBV7-9 to TRBJ2-5, with 8 bases that match TRBD1. V lost 0 bases, J lost 11 bases, and 5 bases stayed unmatched. CDR1 and CDR2 from the germline V gene are SEHNR and FQNEAQ (reference sequence). The CDR3 contains 13 residues.

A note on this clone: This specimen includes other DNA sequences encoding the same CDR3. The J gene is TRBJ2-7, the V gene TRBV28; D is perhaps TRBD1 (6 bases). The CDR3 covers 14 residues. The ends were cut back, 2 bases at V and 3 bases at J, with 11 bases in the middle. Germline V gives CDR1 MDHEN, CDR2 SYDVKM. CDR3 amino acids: CASSLGQGSYEQYF. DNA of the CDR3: TGTGCCAGCAGTTTAGGGCAGGGGAGCTACGAGCAGTACTTC.

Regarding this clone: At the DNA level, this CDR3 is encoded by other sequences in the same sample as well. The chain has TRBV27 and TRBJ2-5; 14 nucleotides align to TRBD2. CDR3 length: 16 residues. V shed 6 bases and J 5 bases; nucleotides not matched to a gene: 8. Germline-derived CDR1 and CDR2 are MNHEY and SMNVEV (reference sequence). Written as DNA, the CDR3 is TGTGCCAGCAGCCTCGGGACTAGCGGGAGACGGGAGACCCAGTACTTC. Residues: CASSLGTSGRRETQYF.

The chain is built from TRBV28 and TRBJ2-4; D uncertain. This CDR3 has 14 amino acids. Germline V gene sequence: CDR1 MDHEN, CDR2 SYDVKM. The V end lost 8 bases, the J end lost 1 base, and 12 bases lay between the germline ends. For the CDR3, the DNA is TGTGCCAGCGGACCCCCCGGTGCCAAAAACATTCAGTACTTC. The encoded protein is CASGPPGAKNIQYF.

CDR3 nucleotides: TGTGCCAGCAGCCAAGAATTAGTGGGACTAGCGGGATCTTCCTACAATGAGCAGTTCTTC. It yields the protein CASSQELVGLAGSSYNEQFF. The chain has TRBV4-2 and TRBJ2-1; 13 nucleotides match TRBD2. Trimming at V came to 0 bases and at J to 1 base, leaving 9 bases not matched to a gene. The CDR3 runs 20 residues. The germline V gene has CDR1 LGHNA and CDR2 YNFKEQ.

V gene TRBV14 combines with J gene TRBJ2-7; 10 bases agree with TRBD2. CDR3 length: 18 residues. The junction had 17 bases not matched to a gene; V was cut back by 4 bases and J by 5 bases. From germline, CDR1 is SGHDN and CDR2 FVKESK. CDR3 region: CASSLGLAGARSGNEQYF. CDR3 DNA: TGTGCCAGCAGCCTCGGGCTAGCGGGAGCCCGAAGCGGGAACGAGCAGTACTTC.

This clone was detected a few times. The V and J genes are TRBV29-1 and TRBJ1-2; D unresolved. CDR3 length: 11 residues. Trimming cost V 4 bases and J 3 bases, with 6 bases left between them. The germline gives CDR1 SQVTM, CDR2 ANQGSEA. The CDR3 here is CSVAGDYGYTF. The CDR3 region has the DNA TGCAGCGTTGCTGGGGACTATGGCTACACCTTC.

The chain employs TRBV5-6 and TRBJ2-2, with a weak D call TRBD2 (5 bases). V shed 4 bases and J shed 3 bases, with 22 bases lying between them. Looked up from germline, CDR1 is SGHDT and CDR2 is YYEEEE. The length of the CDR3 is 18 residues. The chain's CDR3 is CASSPGLSTTDDTGELFF. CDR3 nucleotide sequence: TGTGCCAGCAGCCCAGGACTTTCTACCACCGACGACACCGGGGAGCTGTTTTTT.

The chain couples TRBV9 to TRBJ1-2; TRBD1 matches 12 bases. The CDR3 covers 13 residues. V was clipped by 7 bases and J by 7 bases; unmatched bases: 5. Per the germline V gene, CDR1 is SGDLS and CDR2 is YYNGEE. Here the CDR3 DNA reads TGTGCCAGCGGGGGACAGGGGGCGAGTGGCTACACCTTC. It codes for CASGGQGASGYTF.

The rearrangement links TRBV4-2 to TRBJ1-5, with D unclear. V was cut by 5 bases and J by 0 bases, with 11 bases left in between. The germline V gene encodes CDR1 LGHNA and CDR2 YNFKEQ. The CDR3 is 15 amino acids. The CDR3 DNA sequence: TGTGCCAGCAGCTTGTCTCCGGGTAGCAATCAGCCCCAGCATTTT. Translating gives CASSLSPGSNQPQHF.

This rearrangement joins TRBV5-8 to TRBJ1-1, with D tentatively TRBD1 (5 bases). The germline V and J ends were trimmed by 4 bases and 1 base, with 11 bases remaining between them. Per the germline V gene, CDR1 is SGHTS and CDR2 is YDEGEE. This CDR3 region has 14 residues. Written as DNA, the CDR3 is TGTGCCAGCAGCCACTCTCAGGGGAACACTGAAGCTTTCTTT. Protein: CASSHSQGNTEAFF.

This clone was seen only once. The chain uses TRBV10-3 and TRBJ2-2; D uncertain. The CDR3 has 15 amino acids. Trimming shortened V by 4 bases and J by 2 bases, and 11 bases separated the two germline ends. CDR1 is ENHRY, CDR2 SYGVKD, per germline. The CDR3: CAISGPTANTGELFF. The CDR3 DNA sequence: TGTGCCATCAGTGGTCCAACAGCAAACACCGGGGAGCTGTTTTTT.

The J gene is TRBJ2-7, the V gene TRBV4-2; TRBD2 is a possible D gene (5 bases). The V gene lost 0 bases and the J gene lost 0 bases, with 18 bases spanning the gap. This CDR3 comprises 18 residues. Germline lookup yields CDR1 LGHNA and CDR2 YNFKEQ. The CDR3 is CASSQEWMLSGSSYEQYF. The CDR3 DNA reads TGTGCCAGCAGCCAAGAGTGGATGCTCTCGGGGAGCTCCTACGAGCAGTACTTC.

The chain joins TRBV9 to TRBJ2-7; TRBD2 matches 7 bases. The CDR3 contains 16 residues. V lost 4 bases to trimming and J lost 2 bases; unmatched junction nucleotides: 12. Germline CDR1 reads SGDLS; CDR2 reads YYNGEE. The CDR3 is CASSPRSGSPPYEQYF. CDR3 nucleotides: TGTGCCAGCAGCCCACGTAGCGGGTCACCTCCCTACGAGCAGTACTTC.

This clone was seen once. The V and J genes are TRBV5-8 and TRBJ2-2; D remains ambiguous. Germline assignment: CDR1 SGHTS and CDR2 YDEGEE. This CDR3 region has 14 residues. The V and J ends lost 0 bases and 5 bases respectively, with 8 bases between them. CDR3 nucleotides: TGTGCCAGCAGCTTGGCCGGGTGGACCGGGGAGCTGTTTTTT. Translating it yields CASSLAGWTGELFF. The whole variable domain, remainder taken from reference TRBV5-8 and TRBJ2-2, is EAGVTQSPTHLIKTRGQQATLRCSPISGHTSVYWYQQALGLGLQFLLWYDEGEERNRGNFPPRFSGRQFPNYSSELNVNALELEDSALYLCASSLAGWTGELFFGEGSRLTVL.

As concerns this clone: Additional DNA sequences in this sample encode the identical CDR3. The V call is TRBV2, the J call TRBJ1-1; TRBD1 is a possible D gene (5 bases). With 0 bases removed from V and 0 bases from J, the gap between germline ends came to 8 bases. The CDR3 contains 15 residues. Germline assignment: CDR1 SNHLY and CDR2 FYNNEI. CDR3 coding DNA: TGTGCCAGCAGTGAAGCGCAGGGTTTGAACACTGAAGCTTTCTTT. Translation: CASSEAQGLNTEAFF.

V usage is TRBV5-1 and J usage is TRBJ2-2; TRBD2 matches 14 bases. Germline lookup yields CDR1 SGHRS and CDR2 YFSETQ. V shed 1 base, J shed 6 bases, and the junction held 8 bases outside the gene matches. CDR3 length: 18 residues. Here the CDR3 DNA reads TGCGCCAGCAGCTTGTCAGGGACTAGCGGGAGCATTGCCGGGGAGCTGTTTTTT. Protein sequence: CASSLSGTSGSIAGELFF.

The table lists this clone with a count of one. CDR3 residues: CATSSGGANYGYTF. In DNA form, the CDR3 reads TGTGCCACCAGCAGCGGGGGAGCTAACTATGGCTACACCTTC. V is TRBV15 and J is TRBJ1-2; maybe TRBD1 (5 bases). Trimming left V 3 bases short and J 0 bases short, with 8 bases between. The length of the CDR3 is 14 residues. Germline V gene sequence: CDR1 LNHNV, CDR2 YYDKDF (reference sequence).

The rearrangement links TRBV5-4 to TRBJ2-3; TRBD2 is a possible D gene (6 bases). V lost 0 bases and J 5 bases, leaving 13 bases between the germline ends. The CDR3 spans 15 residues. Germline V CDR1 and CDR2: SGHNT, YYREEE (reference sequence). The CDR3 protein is CASSLGRAQRDTQYF. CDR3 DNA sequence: TGTGCCAGCAGCTTGGGGAGGGCCCAGAGAGATACGCAGTATTTT. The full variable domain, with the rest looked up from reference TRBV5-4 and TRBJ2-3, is ETGVTQSPTHLIKTRGQQVTLRCSSQSGHNTVSWYQQALGQGPQFIFQYYREEENGRGNFPPRFSGLQFPNYSSELNVNALELDDSALYLCASSLGRAQRDTQYFGPGTRLTVL.

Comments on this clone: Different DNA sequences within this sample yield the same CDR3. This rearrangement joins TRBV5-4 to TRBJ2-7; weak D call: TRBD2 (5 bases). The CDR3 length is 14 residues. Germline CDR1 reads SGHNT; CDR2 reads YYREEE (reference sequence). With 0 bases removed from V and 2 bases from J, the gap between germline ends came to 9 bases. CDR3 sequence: CASSLDRGTYEQYF. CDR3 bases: TGTGCCAGCAGCTTGGATCGGGGAACCTACGAGCAGTACTTC.